This T cell receptor (beta chain) is from a study of shared clonotypes between healthy human individuals. TCRdb keeps only in-frame clones here, not all; method: immunoSEQ multiplex PCR. Among hundreds of thousands of clones, approximately 77% were seen once, and the ten largest hold more than 10%. The CDR3 covers 12 residues. Per germline, CDR1 SQVTM and CDR2 ANQGSEA. V was cut by 3 bases and J by 8 bases, with 11 bases left in between. Everyone who donated was a Caucasian adult who lived in Nashville, Tennessee. The chain employs TRBV29-1 and TRBJ2-1; a possible D gene is TRBD2 (6 bases). The sequence came from a woman in her forties in good health. Some clones in this sample may be carry-over from other donors' samples. The sample consisted of PBMCs. The chain's CDR3 is CSVDSGGHEQFF. CDR3 DNA: TGCAGCGTTGATTCAGGAGGGCATGAGCAGTTCTTC.